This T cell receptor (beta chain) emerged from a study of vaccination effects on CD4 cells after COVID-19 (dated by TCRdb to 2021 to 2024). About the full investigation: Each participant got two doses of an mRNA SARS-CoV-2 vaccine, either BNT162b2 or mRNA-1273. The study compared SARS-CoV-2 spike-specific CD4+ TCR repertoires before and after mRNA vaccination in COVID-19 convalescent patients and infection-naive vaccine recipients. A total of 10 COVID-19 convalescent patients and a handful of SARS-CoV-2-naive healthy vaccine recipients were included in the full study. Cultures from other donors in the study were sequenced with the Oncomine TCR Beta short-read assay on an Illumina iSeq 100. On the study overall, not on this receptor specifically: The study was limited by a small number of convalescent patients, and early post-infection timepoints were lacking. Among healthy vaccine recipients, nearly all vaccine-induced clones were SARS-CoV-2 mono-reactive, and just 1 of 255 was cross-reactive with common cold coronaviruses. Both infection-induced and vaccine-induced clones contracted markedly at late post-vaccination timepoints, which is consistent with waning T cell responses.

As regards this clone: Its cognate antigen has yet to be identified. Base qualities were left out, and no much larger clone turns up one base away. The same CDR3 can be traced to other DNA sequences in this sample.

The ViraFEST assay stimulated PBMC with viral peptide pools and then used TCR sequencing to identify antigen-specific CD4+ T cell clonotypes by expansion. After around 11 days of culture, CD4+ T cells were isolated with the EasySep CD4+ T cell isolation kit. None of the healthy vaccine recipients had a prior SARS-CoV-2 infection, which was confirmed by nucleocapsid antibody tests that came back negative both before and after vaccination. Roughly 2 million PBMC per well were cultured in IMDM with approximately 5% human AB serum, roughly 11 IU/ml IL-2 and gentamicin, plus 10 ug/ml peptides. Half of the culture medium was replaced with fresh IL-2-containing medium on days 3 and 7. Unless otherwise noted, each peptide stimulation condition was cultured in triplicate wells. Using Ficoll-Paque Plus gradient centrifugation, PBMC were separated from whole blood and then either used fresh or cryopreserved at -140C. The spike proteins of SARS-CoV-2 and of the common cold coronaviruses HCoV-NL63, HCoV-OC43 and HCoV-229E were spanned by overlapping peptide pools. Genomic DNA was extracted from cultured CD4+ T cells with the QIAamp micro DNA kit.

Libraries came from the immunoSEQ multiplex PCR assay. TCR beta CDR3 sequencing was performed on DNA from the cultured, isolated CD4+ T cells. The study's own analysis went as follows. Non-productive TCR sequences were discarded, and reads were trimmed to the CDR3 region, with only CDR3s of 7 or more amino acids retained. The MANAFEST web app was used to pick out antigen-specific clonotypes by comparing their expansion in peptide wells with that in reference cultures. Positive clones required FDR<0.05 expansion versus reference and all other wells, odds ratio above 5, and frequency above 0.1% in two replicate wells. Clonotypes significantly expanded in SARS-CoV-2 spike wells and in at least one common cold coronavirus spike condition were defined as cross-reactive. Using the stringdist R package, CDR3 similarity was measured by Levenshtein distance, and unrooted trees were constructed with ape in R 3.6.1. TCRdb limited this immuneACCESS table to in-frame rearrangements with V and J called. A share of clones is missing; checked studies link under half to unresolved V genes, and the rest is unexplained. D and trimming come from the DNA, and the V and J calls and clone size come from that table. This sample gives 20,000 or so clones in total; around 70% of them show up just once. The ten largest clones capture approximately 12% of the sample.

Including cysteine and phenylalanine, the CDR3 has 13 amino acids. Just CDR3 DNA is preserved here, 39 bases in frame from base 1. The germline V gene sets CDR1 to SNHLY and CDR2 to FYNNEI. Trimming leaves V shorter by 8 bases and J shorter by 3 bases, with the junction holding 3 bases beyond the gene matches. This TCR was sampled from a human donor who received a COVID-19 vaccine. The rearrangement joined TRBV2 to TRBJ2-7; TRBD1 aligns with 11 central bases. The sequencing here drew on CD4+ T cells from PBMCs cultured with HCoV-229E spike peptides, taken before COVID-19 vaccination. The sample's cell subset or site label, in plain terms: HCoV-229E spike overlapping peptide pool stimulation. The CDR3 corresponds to CASAGQGVYEQYF. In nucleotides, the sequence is TGTGCCAGCGCGGGACAGGGGGTCTACGAGCAGTACTTC.